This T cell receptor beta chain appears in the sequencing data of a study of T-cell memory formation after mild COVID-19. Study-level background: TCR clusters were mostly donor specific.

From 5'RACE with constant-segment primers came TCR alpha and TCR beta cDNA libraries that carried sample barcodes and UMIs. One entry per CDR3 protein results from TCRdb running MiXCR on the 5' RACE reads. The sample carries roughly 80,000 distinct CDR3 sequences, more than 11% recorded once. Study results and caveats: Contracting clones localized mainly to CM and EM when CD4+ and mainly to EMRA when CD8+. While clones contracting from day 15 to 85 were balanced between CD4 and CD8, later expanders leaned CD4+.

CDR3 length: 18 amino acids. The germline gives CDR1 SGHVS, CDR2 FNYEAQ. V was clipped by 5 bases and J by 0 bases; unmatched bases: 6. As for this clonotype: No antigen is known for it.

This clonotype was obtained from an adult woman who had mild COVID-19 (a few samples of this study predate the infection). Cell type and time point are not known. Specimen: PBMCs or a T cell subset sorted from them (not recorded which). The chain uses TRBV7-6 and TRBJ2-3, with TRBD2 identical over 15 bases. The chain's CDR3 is CASSEEGTSGGSTDTQYF. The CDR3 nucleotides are TGTGCCAGCAGCGAAGAAGGGACTAGCGGGGGGAGCACAGATACGCAGTATTTT.